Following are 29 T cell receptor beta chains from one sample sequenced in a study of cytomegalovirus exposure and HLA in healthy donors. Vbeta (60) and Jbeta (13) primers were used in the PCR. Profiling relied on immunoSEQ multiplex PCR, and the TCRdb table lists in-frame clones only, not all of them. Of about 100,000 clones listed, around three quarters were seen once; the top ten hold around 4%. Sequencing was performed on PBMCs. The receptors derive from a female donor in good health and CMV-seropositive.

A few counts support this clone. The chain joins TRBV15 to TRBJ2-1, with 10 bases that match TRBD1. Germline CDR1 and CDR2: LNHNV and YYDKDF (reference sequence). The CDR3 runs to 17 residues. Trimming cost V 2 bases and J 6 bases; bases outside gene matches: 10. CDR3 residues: CATSRNDDRGRVNEQFF. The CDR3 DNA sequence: TGTGCCACCAGCAGAAACGACGACAGGGGGCGCGTCAATGAGCAGTTCTTC.

CDR3 region: CASQIYGSNQPQHF. In DNA, the CDR3 is TGTGCCAGTCAGATTTACGGGAGCAATCAGCCCCAGCATTTT. V gene TRBV19 combines with J gene TRBJ1-5; no firm D call. The CDR3 consists of 14 residues. Trimming took 8 bases from V and 1 from J, leaving 12 bases between them. From germline, CDR1 is LNHDA and CDR2 SQIVND (reference sequence).

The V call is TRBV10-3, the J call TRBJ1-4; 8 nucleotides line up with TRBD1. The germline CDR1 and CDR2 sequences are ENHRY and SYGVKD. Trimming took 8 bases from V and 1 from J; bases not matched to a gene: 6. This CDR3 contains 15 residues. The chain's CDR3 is CAIGDRLLTNEKLFF. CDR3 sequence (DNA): TGTGCCATCGGGGACAGGCTTTTAACTAATGAAAAACTGTTTTTT.

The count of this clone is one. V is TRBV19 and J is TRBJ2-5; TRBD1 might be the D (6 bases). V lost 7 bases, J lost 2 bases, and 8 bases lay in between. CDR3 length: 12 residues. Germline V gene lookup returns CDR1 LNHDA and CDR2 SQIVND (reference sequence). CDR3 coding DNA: TGTGCCAGTAAGGACAGTCAAGAGACCCAGTACTTC. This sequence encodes CASKDSQETQYF. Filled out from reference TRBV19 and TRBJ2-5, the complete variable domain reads DGGITQSPKYLFRKEGQNVTLSCEQNLNHDAMYWYRQDPGQGLRLIYYSQIVNDFQKGDIAEGYSVSREKKESFPLTVTSAQKNPTAFYLCASKDSQETQYFGPGTRLLVL.

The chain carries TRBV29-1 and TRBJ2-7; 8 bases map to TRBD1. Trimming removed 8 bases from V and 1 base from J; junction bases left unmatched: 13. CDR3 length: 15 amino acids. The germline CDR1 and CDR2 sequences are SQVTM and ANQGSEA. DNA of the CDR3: TGCAGCTCCTCCACCGGGACAGGAGGTTCCTACGAGCAGTACTTC. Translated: CSSSTGTGGSYEQYF.

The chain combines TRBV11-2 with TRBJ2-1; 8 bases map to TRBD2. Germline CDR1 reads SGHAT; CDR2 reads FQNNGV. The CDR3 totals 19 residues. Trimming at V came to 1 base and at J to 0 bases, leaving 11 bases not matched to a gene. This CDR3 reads CASSLVRGGIPSSYNEQFF. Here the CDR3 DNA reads TGTGCCAGCAGCTTAGTTCGCGGGGGGATTCCCAGCTCCTACAATGAGCAGTTCTTC.

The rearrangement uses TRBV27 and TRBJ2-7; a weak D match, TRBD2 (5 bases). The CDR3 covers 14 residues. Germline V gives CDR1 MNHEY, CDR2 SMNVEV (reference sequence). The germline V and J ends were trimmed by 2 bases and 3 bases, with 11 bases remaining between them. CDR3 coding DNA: TGTGCCAGCAGTTTAATCGAGGGAAGCTACGAGCAGTACTTC. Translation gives CASSLIEGSYEQYF.

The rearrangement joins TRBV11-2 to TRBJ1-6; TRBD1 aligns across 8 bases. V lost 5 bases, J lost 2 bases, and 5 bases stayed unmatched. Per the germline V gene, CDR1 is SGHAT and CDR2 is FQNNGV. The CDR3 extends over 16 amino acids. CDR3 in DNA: TGTGCCAGCAGCGACCGGACAGGGACCTATAATTCACCCCTCCACTTT. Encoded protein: CASSDRTGTYNSPLHF.

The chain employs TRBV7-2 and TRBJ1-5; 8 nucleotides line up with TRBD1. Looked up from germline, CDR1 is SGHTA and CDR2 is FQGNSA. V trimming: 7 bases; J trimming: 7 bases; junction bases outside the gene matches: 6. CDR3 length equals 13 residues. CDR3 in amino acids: CASTESGGQPQHF. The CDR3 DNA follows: TGTGCCAGCACCGAATCAGGGGGCCAGCCCCAGCATTTT.

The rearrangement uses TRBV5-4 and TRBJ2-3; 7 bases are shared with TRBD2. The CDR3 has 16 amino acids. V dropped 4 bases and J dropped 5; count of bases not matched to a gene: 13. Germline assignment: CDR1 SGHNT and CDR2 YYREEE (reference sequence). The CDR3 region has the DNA TGTGCCAGCAGCCGGACGGGGCGGGAGATCGTAGATACGCAGTATTTT. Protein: CASSRTGREIVDTQYF.

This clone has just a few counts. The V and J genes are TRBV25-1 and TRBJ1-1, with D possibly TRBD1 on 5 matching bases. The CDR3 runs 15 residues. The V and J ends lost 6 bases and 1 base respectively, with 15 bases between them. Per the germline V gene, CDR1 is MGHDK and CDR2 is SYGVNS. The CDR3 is CASSDFRGENTEAFF. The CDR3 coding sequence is TGTGCCAGCAGCGATTTCCGGGGGGAGAACACTGAAGCTTTCTTT.

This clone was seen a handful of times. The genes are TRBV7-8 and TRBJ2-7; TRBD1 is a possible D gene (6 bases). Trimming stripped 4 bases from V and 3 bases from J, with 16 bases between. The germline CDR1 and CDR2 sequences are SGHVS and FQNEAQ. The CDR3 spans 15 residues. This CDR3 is CASSSDGGGYYEQYF. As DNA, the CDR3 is TGTGCCAGCAGCTCTGATGGGGGCGGCTACTACGAGCAGTACTTC.

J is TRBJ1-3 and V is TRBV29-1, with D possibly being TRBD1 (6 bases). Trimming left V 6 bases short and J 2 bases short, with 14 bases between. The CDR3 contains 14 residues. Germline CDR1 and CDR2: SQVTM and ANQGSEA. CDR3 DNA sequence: TGCAGCGTAGCAGGGGAAATCGCTGGAAACACCATATATTTT. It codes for CSVAGEIAGNTIYF.

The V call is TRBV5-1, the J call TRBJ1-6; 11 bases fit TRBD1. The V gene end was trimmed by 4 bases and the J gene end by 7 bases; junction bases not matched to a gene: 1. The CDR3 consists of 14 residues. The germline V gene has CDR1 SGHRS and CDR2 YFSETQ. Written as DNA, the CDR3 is TGCGCCAGCAGCCGGGACAGGGGGAATTCACCCCTCCACTTT. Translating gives CASSRDRGNSPLHF. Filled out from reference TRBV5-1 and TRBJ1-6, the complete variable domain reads KAGVTQTPRYLIKTRGQQVTLSCSPISGHRSVSWYQQTPGQGLQFLFEYFSETQRNKGNFPGRFSGRQFSNSRSEMNVSTLELGDSALYLCASSRDRGNSPLHFGNGTRLTVT.

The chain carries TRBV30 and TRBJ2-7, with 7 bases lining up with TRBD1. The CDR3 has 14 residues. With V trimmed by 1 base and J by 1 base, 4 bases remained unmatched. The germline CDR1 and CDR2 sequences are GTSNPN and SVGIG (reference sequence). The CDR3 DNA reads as TGTGCCTGGAGTGCGACAGGGTTTTCCTACGAGCAGTACTTC. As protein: CAWSATGFSYEQYF.

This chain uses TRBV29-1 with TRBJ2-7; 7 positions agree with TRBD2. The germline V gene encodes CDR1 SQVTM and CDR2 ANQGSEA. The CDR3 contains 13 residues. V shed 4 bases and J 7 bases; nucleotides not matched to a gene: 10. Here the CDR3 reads CSVVKRGSGEQYF. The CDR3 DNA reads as TGCAGCGTTGTAAAGCGGGGCTCTGGGGAGCAGTACTTC.

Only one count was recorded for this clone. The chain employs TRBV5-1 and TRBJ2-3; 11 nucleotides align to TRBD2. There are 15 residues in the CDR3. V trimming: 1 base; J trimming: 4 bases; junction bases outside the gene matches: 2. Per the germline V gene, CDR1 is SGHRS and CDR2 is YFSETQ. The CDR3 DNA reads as TGCGCCAGCAGCTTGACTAGCGGGGGACCAGATACGCAGTATTTT. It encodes CASSLTSGGPDTQYF.

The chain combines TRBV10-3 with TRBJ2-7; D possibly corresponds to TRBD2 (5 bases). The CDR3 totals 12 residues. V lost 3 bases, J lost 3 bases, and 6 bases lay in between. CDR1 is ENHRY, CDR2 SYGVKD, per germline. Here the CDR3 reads CAISDRGYEQYF. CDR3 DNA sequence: TGTGCCATCAGTGACCGGGGCTACGAGCAGTACTTC.

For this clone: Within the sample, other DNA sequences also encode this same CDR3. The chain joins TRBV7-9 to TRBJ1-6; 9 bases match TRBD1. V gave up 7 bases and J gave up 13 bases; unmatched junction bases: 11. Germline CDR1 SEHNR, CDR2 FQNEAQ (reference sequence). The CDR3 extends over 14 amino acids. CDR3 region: CASTPGQGNSPLHF. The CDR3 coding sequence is TGTGCCAGCACCCCGGGACAGGGTAACTCGCCCCTCCACTTT.

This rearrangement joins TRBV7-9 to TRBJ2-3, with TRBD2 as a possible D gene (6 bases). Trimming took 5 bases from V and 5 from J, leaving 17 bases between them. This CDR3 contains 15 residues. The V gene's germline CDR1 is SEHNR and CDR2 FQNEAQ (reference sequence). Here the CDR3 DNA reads TGTGCCAGCAGCCCTTATGGCGGGGAGGAAGATACGCAGTATTTT. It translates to CASSPYGGEEDTQYF.

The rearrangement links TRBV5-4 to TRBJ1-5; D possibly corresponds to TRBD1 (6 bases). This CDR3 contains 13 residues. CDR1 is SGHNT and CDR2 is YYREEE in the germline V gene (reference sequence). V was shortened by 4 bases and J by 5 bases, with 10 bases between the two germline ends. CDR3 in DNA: TGTGCCAGCAGCCAGGGGTCCGATCAGCCCCAGCATTTT. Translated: CASSQGSDQPQHF.

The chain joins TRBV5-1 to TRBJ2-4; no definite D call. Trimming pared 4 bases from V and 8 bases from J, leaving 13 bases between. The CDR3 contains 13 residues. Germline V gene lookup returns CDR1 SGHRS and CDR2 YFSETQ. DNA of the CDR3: TGCGCCAGCAGCCTCATCCCCACAGACATTCAGTACTTC. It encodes CASSLIPTDIQYF.

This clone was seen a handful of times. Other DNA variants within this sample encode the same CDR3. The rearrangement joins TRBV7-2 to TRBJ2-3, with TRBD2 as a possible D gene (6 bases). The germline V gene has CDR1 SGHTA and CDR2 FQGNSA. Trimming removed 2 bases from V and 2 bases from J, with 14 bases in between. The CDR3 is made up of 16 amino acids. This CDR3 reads CASSLLGGDSTDTQYF. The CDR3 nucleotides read TGTGCCAGCAGCTTACTCGGGGGAGATTCCACAGATACGCAGTATTTT.

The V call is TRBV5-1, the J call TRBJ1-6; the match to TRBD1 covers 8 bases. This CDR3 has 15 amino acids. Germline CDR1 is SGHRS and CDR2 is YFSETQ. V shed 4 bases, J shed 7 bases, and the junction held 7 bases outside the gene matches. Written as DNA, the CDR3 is TGCGCCAGCAGCCCGCTGACAGGGGACAATTCACCCCTCCACTTT. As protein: CASSPLTGDNSPLHF.

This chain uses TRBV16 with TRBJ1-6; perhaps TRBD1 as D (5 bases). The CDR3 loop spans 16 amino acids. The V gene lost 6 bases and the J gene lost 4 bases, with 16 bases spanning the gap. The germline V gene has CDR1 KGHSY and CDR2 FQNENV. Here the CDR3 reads CASSQRVPGYNSPLHF. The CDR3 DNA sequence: TGTGCCAGCAGTCAACGGGTCCCAGGGTATAATTCACCCCTCCACTTT. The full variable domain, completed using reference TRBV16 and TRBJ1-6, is GEEVAQTPKHLVRGEGQKAKLYCAPIKGHSYVFWYQQVLKNEFKFLISFQNENVFDETGMPKERFSAKCLPNSPCSLEIQATKLEDSAVYFCASSQRVPGYNSPLHFGNGTRLTVT.

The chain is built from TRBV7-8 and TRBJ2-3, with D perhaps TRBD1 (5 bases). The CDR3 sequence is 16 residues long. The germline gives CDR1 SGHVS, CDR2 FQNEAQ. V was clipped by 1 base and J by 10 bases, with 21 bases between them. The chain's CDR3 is CASSLDWPDTYGPQYF. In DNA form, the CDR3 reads TGTGCCAGCAGCTTAGATTGGCCGGACACCTACGGCCCGCAGTATTTT.

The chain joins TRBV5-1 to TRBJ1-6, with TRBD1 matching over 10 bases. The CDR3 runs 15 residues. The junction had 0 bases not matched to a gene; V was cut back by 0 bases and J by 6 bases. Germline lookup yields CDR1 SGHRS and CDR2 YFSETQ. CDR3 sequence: CASSLGDRGNSPLHF. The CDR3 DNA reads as TGCGCCAGCAGCTTGGGGGACAGGGGTAATTCACCCCTCCACTTT. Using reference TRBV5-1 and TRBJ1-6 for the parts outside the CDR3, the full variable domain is KAGVTQTPRYLIKTRGQQVTLSCSPISGHRSVSWYQQTPGQGLQFLFEYFSETQRNKGNFPGRFSGRQFSNSRSEMNVSTLELGDSALYLCASSLGDRGNSPLHFGNGTRLTVT.

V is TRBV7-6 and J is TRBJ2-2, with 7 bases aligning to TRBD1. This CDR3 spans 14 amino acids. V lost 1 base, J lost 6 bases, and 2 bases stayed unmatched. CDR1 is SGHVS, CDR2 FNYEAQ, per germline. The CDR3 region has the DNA TGTGCCAGCAGCTTAGGACAGGGAGCCGGGGAGCTGTTTTTT. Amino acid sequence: CASSLGQGAGELFF.

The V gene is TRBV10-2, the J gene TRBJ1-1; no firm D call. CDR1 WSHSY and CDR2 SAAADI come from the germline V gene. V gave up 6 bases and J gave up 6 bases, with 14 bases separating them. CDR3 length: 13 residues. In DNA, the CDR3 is TGCGCCAGCAGGGGCAGGAAGGCCCCTGAAGCTTTCTTT. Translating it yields CASRGRKAPEAFF.